This TCR beta chain was found in a study of OX40 agonist ivuxolimab in advanced cancers. Study results and limitations: With doses of 0.1 to 3.0 mg/kg, CD4+ and CD8+ blood T cells had undergone clonal expansion by week 6.

As for this clone: Its antigen is unidentified.

Clones were sequenced by immunoSEQ multiplex PCR, and TCRdb holds only the in-frame ones, with some missing. The sample consists of about 43,000 clones, 80% of them appearing once. CDR1 is KGHSH and CDR2 is LQKENI in the germline V gene. The CDR3 contains 15 residues. Trimming pared 6 bases from V and 1 base from J, leaving 15 bases between. Any history of autoimmune disease or systemic immunosuppression disqualified patients. The clonotype was recovered from an adult with an advanced solid tumor such as melanoma, head and neck, liver or kidney cancer. Sequenced material: CD4+ or CD8+ T cells sorted from blood, taken in a trial of the OX40 agonist ivuxolimab. This rearrangement joins TRBV18 to TRBJ1-1; no definite D call. The DNA for the CDR3 is TGTGCCAGCTCCGGATCCGGACGGAAGAACACTGAAGCTTTCTTT. Encoded protein: CASSGSGRKNTEAFF.